This TCR beta chain emerged from a study of shared clonotypes between healthy human individuals. Data came from immunoSEQ multiplex PCR; TCRdb stores just in-frame clones and leaves some out. The table shows under 1 million clones, with about 96% occurring only once. CD8 cells classed as naive were CD45RO-negative and positively selected for CCR7, excluding terminally differentiated effector memory CD45RA+ cells. Sequenced material: naive CD8+ T cells sorted from blood. The receptor was derived from a man aged 25 to 45 in good health.

DNA of the CDR3: TGCGCCAGCAGAGGTGGTGGGACTGAAGCTTTCTTT. Protein product: CASRGGGTEAFF. V and J are TRBV10-2 and TRBJ1-1; D not certain. The CDR3 spans 12 residues. Trimming took 6 bases from V and 5 from J, leaving 10 bases between them. Germline V gene lookup returns CDR1 WSHSY and CDR2 SAAADI.